The clone carrying this T cell receptor beta chain was seen only a few times. The data stem from a study of blood T cell repertoires in COVID-19. Study overall: Sites across the United States, Italy and Spain contributed samples from acute and convalescent COVID-19.

This CDR3 is built from 15 residues. Trimming removed 5 bases at V and 7 bases at J, with 20 bases between. Germline values: CDR1 SEHNR, CDR2 FQNEAQ (reference sequence). Participants came from about two dozen US areas, aged roughly 18 to 100 years. Self-reported history from a screening survey and questionnaire set each donor's cohort. Either two negative PCRs, clearance, or symptom resolution qualified Cohort 3 donors as recovered. Profiled with immunoSEQ multiplex PCR; TCRdb holds only in-frame clones, not every one. The sample consists of over 140,000 clones, over 60% of them appearing once. This sequence originates from a woman aged 50 to 60 who had recovered from COVID-19. What was sequenced was PBMCs or T cells enriched from blood (not recorded which). The chain joins TRBV7-9 to TRBJ1-2, with TRBD1 as a possible D gene (6 bases). Here the CDR3 reads CASSRTGGQSSGYTF. The CDR3 DNA sequence: TGTGCCAGCAGCCGTACCGGGGGGCAATCTAGTGGCTACACCTTC.